This is a list of T cell receptor beta chains from one sample in a study of relationships among human T cell subsets. TCRdb independently ran MiXCR on the multiplex PCR reads; one entry per CDR3 protein. The sample consists of roughly 15,000 distinct CDR3 sequences, about 56% of them appearing once. The sequencing input was total T cells sorted from blood. The receptors derive from a man in his forties or fifties in good health. Both conserved end residues are part of each CDR3. The order of the fields is clone size, J gene, V gene, CDR3 protein. Part of the rows lack a size; the others show once, few, many or a class for expanded clones.

- TRBJ2-3 TRBV5-1 CASSPKGGRDTQYF
- TRBJ2-3 TRBV5-1 CASSADRATGDTQYF
- TRBJ2-7 TRBV20-1 CSAPDRALEQYF
- TRBJ2-5 TRBV7-9 CASSLIGQGTETQYF
few TRBJ2-7 TRBV7-9 CASSSRGGKNYEQYF
- TRBJ2-1 TRBV19 CASSISTGEVYNEQFF
- TRBJ2-2 TRBV7-9 CASSLGQTNTGELFF
- TRBJ2-6 TRBV11-2 CASSRRAGANVLTF
- TRBJ2-3 TRBV11-2 CASSFDAAGTDTQYF
- TRBJ2-3 TRBV12-5 CASGFGSDTQYF